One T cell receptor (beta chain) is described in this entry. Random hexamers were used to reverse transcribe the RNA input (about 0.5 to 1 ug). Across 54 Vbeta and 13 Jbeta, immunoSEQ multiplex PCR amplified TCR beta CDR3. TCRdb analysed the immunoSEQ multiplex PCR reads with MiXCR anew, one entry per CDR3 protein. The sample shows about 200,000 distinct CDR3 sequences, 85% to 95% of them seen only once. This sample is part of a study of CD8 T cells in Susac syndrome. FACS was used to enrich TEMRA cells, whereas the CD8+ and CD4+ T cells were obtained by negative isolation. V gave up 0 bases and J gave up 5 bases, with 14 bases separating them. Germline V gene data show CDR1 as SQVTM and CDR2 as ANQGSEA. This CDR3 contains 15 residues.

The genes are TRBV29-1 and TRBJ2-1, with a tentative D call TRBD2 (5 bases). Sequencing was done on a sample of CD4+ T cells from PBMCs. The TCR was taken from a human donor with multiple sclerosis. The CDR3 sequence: CSVEDGWRGNNEQFF. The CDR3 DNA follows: TGCAGCGTTGAAGATGGTTGGAGAGGGAACAATGAGCAGTTCTTC.